This T cell receptor (beta chain) is from a study of spatial heterogeneity in lung cancer. Germline CDR1 and CDR2: LGHDT and YNNKEL (reference sequence). The CDR3 totals 14 residues. V was clipped by 3 bases and J by 3 bases, with 12 bases between them. Every cDNA TCR molecule received its own unique molecular identifier. TCRdb reprocessed the 5' RACE reads with MiXCR, giving one entry per CDR3 protein. The sample holds 3,000 to 4,000 distinct CDR3 sequences, roughly 4.3% seen once. Regarding time point: sample taken at primary tumor resection. The V gene is TRBV3-1, the J gene TRBJ2-7; a weak D match, TRBD2 (6 bases). The material was normal lung tissue next to the tumor, obtained at surgery. The receptor was isolated from a male donor with early-stage non-small cell lung cancer. The CDR3 here is CASSHNGGGYEQYF. The CDR3 DNA sequence: TGTGCCAGCAGCCATAATGGGGGAGGCTACGAGCAGTACTTC.